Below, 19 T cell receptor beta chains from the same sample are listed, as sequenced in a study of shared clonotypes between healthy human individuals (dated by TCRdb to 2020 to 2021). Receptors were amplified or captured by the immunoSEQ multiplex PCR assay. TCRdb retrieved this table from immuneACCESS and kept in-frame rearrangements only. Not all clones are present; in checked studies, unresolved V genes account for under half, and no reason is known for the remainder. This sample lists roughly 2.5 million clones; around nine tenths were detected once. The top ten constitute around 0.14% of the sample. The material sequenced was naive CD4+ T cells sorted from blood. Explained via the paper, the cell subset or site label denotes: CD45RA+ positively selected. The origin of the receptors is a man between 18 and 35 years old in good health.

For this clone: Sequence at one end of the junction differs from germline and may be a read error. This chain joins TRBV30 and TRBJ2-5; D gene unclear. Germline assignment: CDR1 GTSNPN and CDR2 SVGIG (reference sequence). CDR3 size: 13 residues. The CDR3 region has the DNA TGTGCCTGGAGTGTACGCCCCCTGGCATTGGCGGACTTC. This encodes CAWSVRPLALADF.

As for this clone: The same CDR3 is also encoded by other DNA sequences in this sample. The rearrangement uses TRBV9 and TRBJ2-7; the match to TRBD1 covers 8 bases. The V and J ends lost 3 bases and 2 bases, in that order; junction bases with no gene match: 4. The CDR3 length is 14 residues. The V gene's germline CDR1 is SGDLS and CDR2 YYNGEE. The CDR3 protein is CASSAGTGPYEQYF. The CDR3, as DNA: TGTGCCAGCAGCGCAGGGACAGGACCCTACGAGCAGTACTTC.

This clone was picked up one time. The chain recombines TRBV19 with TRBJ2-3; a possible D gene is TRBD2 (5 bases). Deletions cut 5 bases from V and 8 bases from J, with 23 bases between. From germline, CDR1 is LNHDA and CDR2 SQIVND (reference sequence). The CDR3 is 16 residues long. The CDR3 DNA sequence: TGTGCCAGTAGTTTTATTCCGACTGCCCAGAGGGCTACGCAGTATTTT. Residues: CASSFIPTAQRATQYF.

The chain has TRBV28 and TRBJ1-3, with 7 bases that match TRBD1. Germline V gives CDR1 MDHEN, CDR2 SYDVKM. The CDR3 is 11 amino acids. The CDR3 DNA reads TGTGCTGAGGGGGCAGGAAACACCATATATTTT. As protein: CAEGAGNTIYF.

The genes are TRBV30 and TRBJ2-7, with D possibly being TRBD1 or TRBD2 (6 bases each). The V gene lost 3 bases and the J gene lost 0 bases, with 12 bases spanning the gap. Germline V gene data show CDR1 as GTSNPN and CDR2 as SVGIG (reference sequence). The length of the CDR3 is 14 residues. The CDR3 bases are TGTGCCTGGAGAAGGGGGGCGAGCTCCTACGAGCAGTACTTC. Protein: CAWRRGASSYEQYF.

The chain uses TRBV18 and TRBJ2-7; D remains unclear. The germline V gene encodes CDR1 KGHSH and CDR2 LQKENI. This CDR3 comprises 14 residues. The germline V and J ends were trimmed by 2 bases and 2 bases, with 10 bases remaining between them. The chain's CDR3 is CASSPAGPTYEQYF. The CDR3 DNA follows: TGTGCCAGCTCACCAGCCGGGCCAACCTACGAGCAGTACTTC.

The CDR3 sequence: CASSLGVFAVPLYEQYF. As DNA, the CDR3 is TGTGCCAGCAGCCTAGGGGTCTTCGCGGTGCCCCTCTACGAGCAGTACTTC. The chain joins TRBV11-2 to TRBJ2-7; TRBD1 is a possible D gene (5 bases). The germline V and J ends were trimmed by 5 bases and 3 bases, with 23 bases remaining between them. The CDR3 extends over 17 amino acids. Germline values: CDR1 SGHAT, CDR2 FQNNGV.

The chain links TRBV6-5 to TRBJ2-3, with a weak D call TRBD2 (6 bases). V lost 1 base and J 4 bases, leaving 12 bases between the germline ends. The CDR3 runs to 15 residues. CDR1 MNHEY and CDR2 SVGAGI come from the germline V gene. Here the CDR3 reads CASSYLRGSADTQYF. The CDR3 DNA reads TGTGCCAGCAGTTACTTGCGGGGTAGTGCAGATACGCAGTATTTT.

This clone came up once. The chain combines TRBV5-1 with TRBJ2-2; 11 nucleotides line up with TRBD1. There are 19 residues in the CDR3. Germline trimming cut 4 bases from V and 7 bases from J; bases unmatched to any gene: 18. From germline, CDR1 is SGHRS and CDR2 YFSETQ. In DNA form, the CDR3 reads TGCGCCAGCAGCCCCTTGGCCTTCCCCGGGACAGGGGGGGTCGGGGAGCTGTTTTTT. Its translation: CASSPLAFPGTGGVGELFF. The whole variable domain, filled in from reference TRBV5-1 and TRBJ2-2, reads KAGVTQTPRYLIKTRGQQVTLSCSPISGHRSVSWYQQTPGQGLQFLFEYFSETQRNKGNFPGRFSGRQFSNSRSEMNVSTLELGDSALYLCASSPLAFPGTGGVGELFFGEGSRLTVL.

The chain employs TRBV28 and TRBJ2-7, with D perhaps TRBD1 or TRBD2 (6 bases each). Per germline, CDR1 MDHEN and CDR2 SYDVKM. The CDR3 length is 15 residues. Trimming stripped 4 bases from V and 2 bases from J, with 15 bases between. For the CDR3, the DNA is TGTGCCAGCAGTTCGGGGGCAGGGCGCCCCTACGAGCAGTACTTC. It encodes CASSSGAGRPYEQYF. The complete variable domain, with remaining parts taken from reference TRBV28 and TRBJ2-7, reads DVKVTQSSRYLVKRTGEKVFLECVQDMDHENMFWYRQDPGLGLRLIYFSYDVKMKEKGDIPEGYSVSREKKERFSLILESASTNQTSMYLCASSSGAGRPYEQYFGPGTRLTVT.

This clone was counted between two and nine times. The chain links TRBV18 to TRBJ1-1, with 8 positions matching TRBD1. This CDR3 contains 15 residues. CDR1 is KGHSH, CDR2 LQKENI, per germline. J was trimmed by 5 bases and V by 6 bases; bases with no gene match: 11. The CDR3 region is CASSYLGQGGTEAFF. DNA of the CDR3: TGTGCCAGCTCGTACCTCGGACAGGGAGGGACTGAAGCTTTCTTT.

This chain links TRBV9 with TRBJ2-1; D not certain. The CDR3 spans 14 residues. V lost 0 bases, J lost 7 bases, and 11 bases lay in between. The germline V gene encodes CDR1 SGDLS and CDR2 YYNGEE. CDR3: CASSVGLWDNEQFF. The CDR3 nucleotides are TGTGCCAGCAGCGTAGGTCTTTGGGATAATGAGCAGTTCTTC. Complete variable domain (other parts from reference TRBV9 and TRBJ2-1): DSGVTQTPKHLITATGQRVTLRCSPRSGDLSVYWYQQSLDQGLQFLIQYYNGEERAKGNILERFSAQQFPDLHSELNLSSLELGDSALYFCASSVGLWDNEQFFGPGTRLTVL.

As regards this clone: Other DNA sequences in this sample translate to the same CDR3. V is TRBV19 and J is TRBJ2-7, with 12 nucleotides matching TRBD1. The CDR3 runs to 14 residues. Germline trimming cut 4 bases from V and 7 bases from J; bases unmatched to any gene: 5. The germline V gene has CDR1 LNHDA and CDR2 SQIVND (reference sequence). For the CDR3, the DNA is TGTGCCAGTAGTACGGGACAGGGGGCGAATGAGCAGTACTTC. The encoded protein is CASSTGQGANEQYF.

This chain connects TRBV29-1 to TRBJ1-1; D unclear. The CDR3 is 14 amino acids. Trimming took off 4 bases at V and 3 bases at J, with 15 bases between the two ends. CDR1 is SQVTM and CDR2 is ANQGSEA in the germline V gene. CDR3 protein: CSVGKVHLYTEAFF. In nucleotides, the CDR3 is TGCAGCGTTGGAAAGGTCCATCTGTACACTGAAGCTTTCTTT.

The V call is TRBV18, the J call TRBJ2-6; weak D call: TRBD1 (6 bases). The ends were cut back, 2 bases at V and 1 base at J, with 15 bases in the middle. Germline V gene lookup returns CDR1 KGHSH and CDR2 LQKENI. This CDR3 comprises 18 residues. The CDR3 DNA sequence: TGTGCCAGCTCACCAGGGACACCTCAACTTTCTGGGGCCAACGTCCTGACTTTC. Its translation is CASSPGTPQLSGANVLTF.

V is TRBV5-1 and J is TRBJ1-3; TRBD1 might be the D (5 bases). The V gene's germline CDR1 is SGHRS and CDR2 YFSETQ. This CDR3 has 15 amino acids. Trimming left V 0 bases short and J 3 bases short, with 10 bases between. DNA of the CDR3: TGCGCCAGCAGCTTGGCCCTGGGGCATGGAAACACCATATATTTT. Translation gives CASSLALGHGNTIYF.

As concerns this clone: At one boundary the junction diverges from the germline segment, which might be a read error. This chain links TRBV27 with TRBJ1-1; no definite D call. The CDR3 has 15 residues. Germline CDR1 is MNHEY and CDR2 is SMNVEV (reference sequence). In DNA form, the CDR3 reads TGTACCAGCAGTTTATGGGCAAGGGTGGGTACTGAAGCTTTCTTT. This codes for CTSSLWARVGTEAFF.

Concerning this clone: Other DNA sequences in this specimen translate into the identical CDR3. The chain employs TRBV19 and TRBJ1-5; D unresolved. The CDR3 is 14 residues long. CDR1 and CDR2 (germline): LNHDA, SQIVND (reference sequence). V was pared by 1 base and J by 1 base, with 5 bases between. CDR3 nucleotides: TGTGCCAGTAGTATAGGTCAGAGCAATCAGCCCCAGCATTTT. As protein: CASSIGQSNQPQHF.

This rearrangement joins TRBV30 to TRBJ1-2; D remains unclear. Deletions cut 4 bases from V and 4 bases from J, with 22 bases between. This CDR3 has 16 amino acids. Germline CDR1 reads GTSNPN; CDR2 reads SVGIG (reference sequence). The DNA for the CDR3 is TGTGCCTGGACTCCACGGCCTGAAGGGAGGATCTATGGCTACACCTTC. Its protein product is CAWTPRPEGRIYGYTF.